This TCR beta chain was retrieved from a study of tumor-infiltrating lymphocytes in primary liver carcinoma (dated by TCRdb to 2016 to 2017). Study-level background: The five patients, three men and two women aged 30 to 69 years, had hepatocellular carcinoma (four) or combined HCC and intrahepatic cholangiocarcinoma (one). The tumors of the five patients were staged as T1-T3 N0M0, with maximum diameters ranging from roughly 4 to 10 cm. Roughly 3.5 to 7.5 million productive TCRbeta reads were obtained per sample, and no significant difference in read depth was found between tissue types. For each liver tumor, the study sampled five regions along with adjacent normal tissue and blood, and applied TCRbeta repertoire sequencing, expression microarrays and whole-exome sequencing. TCRbeta repertoire sequencing covered 35 or so specimens from 5 patients: roughly 25 tumor regions, 5 adjacent noncancerous liver tissues and 5 peripheral blood samples. To link TCRbeta repertoire diversity to the local molecular phenotype, the 25 or so tumor region samples were profiled with Agilent mRNA microarrays. Reproducibility between technical replicate repertoires was high, with correlation coefficients above 0.98 and mean shared-clone rates roughly 0.87.

Overall study results and their limits: Only roughly 7-24% of top clones appeared in all five regions of a tumor, which suggests that tumor-infiltrating T cells are spatially heterogeneous. A significantly larger repertoire fraction was made up by the top 250 clones in tumors than in blood (p = 0.039). Only the TCR beta chain was sequenced, which likely underestimates true repertoire diversity because unpaired alpha chains were not captured. Bulk unsorted samples precluded comparing CD4+ and CD8+ T cell repertoires. Repertoire overlap was found to be higher between tumor regions (mean approximately 35%) than between tumor-adjacent (about 17%) or tumor-blood (14%) pairs, consistent with antigen-driven expansion. Only 4 or 5 patients were included in the study, and the authors note that the findings should be validated in a larger study.

A constant-region primer and ProtoScript II reverse transcriptase were used to reverse-transcribe TCRbeta-specific cDNA from approximately 450 ng total RNA. The TCRbeta libraries were prepared through three rounds of nested multiplex PCR following a slightly modified ARM-PCR procedure. The first two PCR rounds used multiplex TRBV1-TRBV30 forward primers with a Cbeta reverse primer, each for about 10 cycles. Sample barcodes and Illumina adapters were attached in a final 25-cycle PCR using Deep VentR polymerase. Amplicons of 200-500 bp were gel-purified with a QIAquick gel extraction kit before sequencing. An Illumina HiSeq 2500 was used to sequence the TCRbeta amplicons with 250-bp paired-end reads. The source study handled its data this way. Quality trimming of reads was performed with Trimmomatic v0.33, and paired reads were merged with FLASH v1.2.11 so that full CDR3 sequences could be recovered. V, D and J germline segments were assigned to the rearranged TCRbeta sequences by MiGEC v1.2.1b. Clonotype statistics and Shannon-Wiener diversity indices were computed with VDJtools v1.0.0. Except for diversity analysis, only each sample's 250 most abundant clonotypes were used in subsequent analyses to reduce sampling bias. TCRdb reprocessing: public reads trimmed at Q25 with fastp, clones called with MiXCR, in-frame beta chains kept. CDR3 protein sequences are deduplicated, and each keeps its most common genes and DNA. TCRdb's processing, not the authors' own work, is the source of the V and J calls. A total of 100,000 to 150,000 distinct CDR3 sequences appear in this sample, 55% to 75% of them only once. Approximately 8.9% of the sample is taken by the ten largest.

Without any cell sorting, total RNA and DNA were co-extracted from 20-30 mg of bulk tissue using the AllPrep DNA/RNA mini kit. Between late 2015 and early 2016, five patients in China with histopathologically diagnosed primary liver carcinoma had surgical resection. At the time of sampling, the patients had chronic HBV infection and had not received any treatment. Each tumor was sampled at five spatially separated regions: the tumor centre plus the superior, inferior, left-lateral and right-lateral poles. According to histology, viable tumor cells made up more than 75% of every tumor sample. Pieces of fresh tumor and adjacent tissue were cut in half, with one half kept in RNAlater at -80 degrees C and the other half sent for histology. A remark on this clonotype: It has no known antigen specificity. Base qualities are not recorded, but no much larger clone differs from it by a single base.

From the cysteine up to the phenylalanine, the CDR3 has a length of 15 residues. The read is trimmed to its CDR3 DNA, 45 bases read in frame from base 1. V has 7 bases trimmed and J has 4 bases trimmed; junction bases matching no gene number 13. The germline V gene sets CDR1 to SQVTM and CDR2 to ANQGSEA. The clonotype originates from a woman aged 55-69 years with primary liver carcinoma and hepatitis B virus infection. The sequencing input was liver tumor tissue from sampling region 3. The cell subset or site label, as the study defines it: tumor region T3, left-lateral pole. Recombination linked TRBV29-1 to TRBJ2-1; TRBD2 lines up with 7 middle nucleotides. CDR3 sequence: CSAGVGLTVYNEQFF. In nucleotides, the sequence is TGCAGCGCAGGAGTGGGACTAACGGTATACAATGAGCAGTTCTTC.